This entry concerns a single TCR beta chain. The antigen this receptor binds is unknown. Base qualities are not at hand, and no much larger clone is one base apart. The data were taken from a study of beta chain features in type 1 diabetes (dated by TCRdb to between 2017 and 2018). Broadly, across the study: No differences in mean age, gender distribution, total cell number or subset yield were found between patients and healthy donors. A total of 100 million to 140 million sorted cells were examined across all samples, and the number of cells per subset was strongly correlated with RNA yield. In the study, recently diagnosed type 1 diabetes patients and matched healthy donors were compared on the TCRB repertoires of their sorted circulating CD4+ T cell subsets. Regulatory and stem cell-like memory subsets were obtained from only 8 patients and about eight healthy donors, while naive and central memory subsets were obtained from all 30 or so donors.

The study at large found these results: Naive, central memory and regulatory TCRB repertoires appeared more similar among patients than among healthy donors. HLA sub-analyses involved small numbers of individuals, so any influence of HLA type on TCRB rearrangement remained unresolved. Because cDNA was sequenced instead of genomic DNA, highly expressing activated cells could be over-represented, though the groups showed no difference in activation or CD3 levels. Type 1 diabetes patients showed a moderate but significant shortening of TCRB CDR3 length in all four CD4+ subsets. Shorter templates might be favored by PCR, yet because patient and control samples were amplified and corrected together, any such skew would affect both groups equally. At VDJ recombination sites, type 1 diabetes patients had fewer insertions and more deleted nucleotides, which implies abnormalities in thymic rearrangement.

A single peripheral blood draw of around 0.11 L on average was collected from each donor into heparinised tubes. A BD FACSAria II and a panel including CD45RO, CCR7, CD25, CD127, CD95 and CD27 were used to sort naive, central memory, regulatory and stem cell-like memory CD4+ T cells. A purity above 98% was achieved for all sorted populations. PBMCs were separated immediately by Lymphoprep density gradient centrifugation and were stained directly, without being cultured. Samples were stained and sorted in pairs, with one healthy donor and one patient per experiment, so that batch effects were minimized. The germline V gene provides CDR1 MDHEN and CDR2 SYDVKM. At the junction V is shortened by 3 bases and J by 3 bases; bases outside the gene matches: 8. The CDR3, from cysteine to phenylalanine, totals 15 residues. This entry keeps only the CDR3 DNA: 45 bases, framed from base 1. All of the isolated RNA was reverse transcribed with the High Capacity cDNA Reverse Transcription Kit, so expressed TCRB transcripts were sequenced. Deep immunoSEQ sequencing was performed on naive, central memory and regulatory T cell samples, with an average of roughly 3.3 million total reads per sample. After sorted cells were lysed in RLT buffer, RNA was extracted with DNase-treated RNeasy Micro or Mini kits, with the choice depending on cell number. To prevent cross-contamination, each cell subset was processed individually, whereas patient and healthy donor samples were processed jointly. The immunoSEQ multiplex PCR was used to amplify TCRB sequences from cDNA, yielding 87-bp fragments that span the CDR3 region. Sequencing of the amplicons was done on the Illumina HiSeq platform. The paper's data handling went like this. PCR bias was computationally corrected using synthetic template baselines, reads within Hamming distance 2 were collapsed, and singletons that could not be merged were discarded. Reads were aligned against IMGT so that V, D and J genes, CDR3 length and insertions or deletions at six rearrangement sites could be assigned. Within each subset, clonotype counts were normalized to sorted cell number, and only after that were true diversity and Gini coefficients computed with the tcR R package. The overlap coefficient, calculated on TCRB nucleotide sequences, was used to measure repertoire sharing. Out-of-frame TCRB sequences from naive cells were analyzed to stand in for the pre-selection repertoire. This immuneACCESS table, as held by TCRdb, lists in-frame sequences with V and J called but not all clones. Of the missing ones, under half trace to an unresolved V gene in checked studies; the others have no known cause. V and J calls and clone size are those listed in that table; D and trimming were worked out from the DNA. The sample records 500,000 to 700,000 clones, around a sixth of which are singletons. Of the sample, about 0.093% is held by the ten largest clones.

The specimen sequenced was naive CD4+ T cells from blood. Sample cell subset or site, as interpreted from the label and publication: true naive CD4+ T cells. In this chain, TRBV28 is recombined with TRBJ2-7; TRBD1 aligns with 7 central bases. This receptor was obtained from a man between 18 and 29 years old in good health. The CDR3 sequence is CASSFTGTAFYEQYF. The bases read TGTGCCAGCAGTTTCACCGGGACAGCCTTCTACGAGCAGTACTTC.